The 20 T cell receptor beta chains below come from one sample, sequenced in a study of OX40 agonist ivuxolimab in advanced cancers. Sequencing was performed with immunoSEQ multiplex PCR; in TCRdb, only in-frame clones are kept and a portion is missing. The sample holds about 29,000 clones, around nine tenths seen once. The source material was CD4+ or CD8+ T cells sorted from blood, sampled in a trial of the OX40 agonist ivuxolimab. The receptors were sampled from an adult with an advanced solid tumor such as melanoma, head and neck, liver or kidney cancer.

CDR3: CASSLRGITDTQYF. For the CDR3, the DNA is TGTGCCAGCAGTTTGCGCGGGATCACAGATACGCAGTATTTT. The chain joins TRBV6-6 to TRBJ2-3, with TRBD2 as a possible D gene (6 bases). The germline V gene has CDR1 MNHNY and CDR2 SVGAGI (reference sequence). Between the trimmed V and J ends, which lost 4 bases and 2 bases, there was a span of 10 bases. The CDR3 sequence is 14 residues long.

For the CDR3, the DNA is TGTGCCAGCAGTTTCTCTACGACCGGGACAGACCTCTACGAGCAGTACTTC. Translating it yields CASSFSTTGTDLYEQYF. V and J are TRBV28 and TRBJ2-7, with 7 bases identical to TRBD1. CDR3 length: 17 residues. V was pared by 3 bases and J by 3 bases, with 14 bases of the junction left unmatched. The germline V gene has CDR1 MDHEN and CDR2 SYDVKM.

The rearrangement joins TRBV14 to TRBJ2-1; D uncertain. Germline CDR1 and CDR2: SGHDN and FVKESK. The V end was cut by 4 bases, the J end by 4 bases, with 14 bases between. This CDR3 spans 15 amino acids. CDR3 coding DNA: TGTGCCAGCAGCCGAAACCCCGTCGGGTACAATGAGCAGTTCTTC. Its protein product is CASSRNPVGYNEQFF.

The J gene is TRBJ2-7, the V gene TRBV5-1; TRBD1 is a possible D gene (6 bases). CDR3 length: 16 amino acids. Trimming stripped 4 bases from V and 1 base from J, with 18 bases between. Per the germline V gene, CDR1 is SGHRS and CDR2 is YFSETQ. The CDR3 sequence is CASSPWQGYRSYEQYF. CDR3 DNA: TGCGCCAGCAGCCCATGGCAGGGGTATAGGTCCTACGAGCAGTACTTC.

The chain carries TRBV28 and TRBJ2-7; 9 bases line up with TRBD1. V trimming: 5 bases; J trimming: 4 bases; junction bases outside the gene matches: 6. This CDR3 region has 14 residues. CDR1 and CDR2 (germline): MDHEN, SYDVKM. The CDR3 nucleotides read TGTGCCAGCAGTCCCCGACAGGGGGTATACGAGCAGTACTTC. Translation gives CASSPRQGVYEQYF.

This chain connects TRBV7-9 to TRBJ2-7; D may be TRBD1 or TRBD2 (5 bases each). The CDR3 runs 14 residues. Per the germline V gene, CDR1 is SEHNR and CDR2 is FQNEAQ (reference sequence). V was pared by 5 bases and J by 0 bases, with 11 bases between. Written as DNA, the CDR3 is TGTGCCAGCAGCCGGGACCCGAGCTCCTACGAGCAGTACTTC. As protein: CASSRDPSSYEQYF.

The chain couples TRBV27 to TRBJ2-5; D perhaps matches TRBD1 (6 bases). This CDR3 spans 15 amino acids. The V and J ends lost 3 bases and 2 bases respectively, with 13 bases between them. The germline V gene encodes CDR1 MNHEY and CDR2 SMNVEV (reference sequence). The CDR3 loop reads CASSLVARGQETQYF. In DNA, the CDR3 is TGTGCCAGCAGTTTGGTGGCCAGGGGACAAGAGACCCAGTACTTC.

A few counts support this clone. This CDR3 is CASSTLRGGGTDTQYF. CDR3 DNA: TGTGCCAGCAGTACCCTGAGAGGGGGGGGCACAGATACGCAGTATTTT. The rearrangement links TRBV2 to TRBJ2-3; D is possibly TRBD2 (7 bases). Looked up from germline, CDR1 is SNHLY and CDR2 is FYNNEI. V was pared by 5 bases and J by 1 base, with 16 bases between. The length of the CDR3 is 16 residues. Looking up the rest from reference TRBV2 and TRBJ2-3 gives the full variable domain: EPEVTQTPSHQVTQMGQEVILRCVPISNHLYFYWYRQILGQKVEFLVSFYNNEISEKSEIFDDQFSVERPDGSNFTLKIRSTKLEDSAMYFCASSTLRGGGTDTQYFGPGTRLTVL.

The chain recombines TRBV7-8 with TRBJ1-2; 7 bases map to TRBD1. The germline CDR1 and CDR2 sequences are SGHVS and FQNEAQ. This CDR3 region has 15 residues. Trimming cost V 3 bases and J 3 bases; bases outside gene matches: 7. The CDR3 region has the DNA TGTGCCAGCAGCTTGACAGGGTTAGGAGACTATGGCTACACCTTC. This gives the protein CASSLTGLGDYGYTF.

By its share, this clone is medium-sized. The sample holds other DNA sequences that translate to the same CDR3. DNA for the CDR3: TGTGCCAGCAGGATAGGACAGGGGGTAAACTATGGCTACACCTTC. It is translated as CASRIGQGVNYGYTF. The V gene is TRBV6-1, the J gene TRBJ1-2; TRBD1 aligns across 10 bases. CDR3 length: 15 residues. Trimming took 6 bases from V and 2 from J; bases not matched to a gene: 6. Germline CDR1 MNHNS, CDR2 SASEGT.

This clone occurred a few times. The rearrangement links TRBV5-4 to TRBJ1-5; no clear D. Germline CDR1 SGHNT, CDR2 YYREEE (reference sequence). Trimming shortened V by 4 bases and J by 0 bases, and 14 bases separated the two germline ends. This CDR3 region has 16 residues. The CDR3 sequence is CASSPTPGFSNQPQHF. The CDR3, as DNA: TGTGCCAGCAGCCCCACCCCGGGATTTAGCAATCAGCCCCAGCATTTT.

The V and J genes are TRBV5-1 and TRBJ2-1, with TRBD2 matching 11 bases. CDR3 length: 15 amino acids. J gave up 3 bases and V 2 bases, and 1 base lay outside the gene matches. CDR1 and CDR2 from the germline V gene are SGHRS and YFSETQ. CDR3 amino acids: CASSFGTSGYNEQFF. CDR3 bases: TGCGCCAGCAGCTTCGGGACTAGCGGCTACAATGAGCAGTTCTTC.

The chain recombines TRBV5-5 with TRBJ2-6, with 8 bases matching TRBD2. The V segment lost 0 bases and the J segment 0 bases; nucleotides outside the gene matches: 8. This CDR3 has 19 amino acids. CDR1 and CDR2 (germline): SGHKS, YYEKEE (reference sequence). CDR3 sequence: CASSLVSGTTLSGANVLTF. DNA for the CDR3: TGTGCCAGCAGCTTGGTTAGCGGGACTACCCTCTCTGGGGCCAACGTCCTGACTTTC.

V and J are TRBV7-2 and TRBJ2-1; maybe TRBD2 (5 bases). The CDR3 consists of 13 residues. Trimming took off 4 bases at V and 4 bases at J, with 8 bases between the two ends. The germline V gene has CDR1 SGHTA and CDR2 FQGNSA. The CDR3 reads CASSSDYYNEQFF. In DNA form, the CDR3 reads TGTGCCAGCAGCTCAGACTATTACAATGAGCAGTTCTTC.

A few counts support this clone. This sequence joins TRBV6-1 and TRBJ1-4; 9 nucleotides line up with TRBD1. The CDR3 contains 21 residues. J gave up 2 bases and V 1 base, and 17 bases lay outside the gene matches. Germline V gene data show CDR1 as MNHNS and CDR2 as SASEGT. CDR3 amino acids: CASSEGASHRGLWATNEKLFF. The CDR3 region has the DNA TGTGCCAGCAGTGAAGGCGCTTCGCACAGGGGGCTTTGGGCTACTAATGAAAAACTGTTTTTT.

The V gene is TRBV14, the J gene TRBJ2-7; 9 bases are shared with TRBD1. The CDR3 contains 15 residues. With 5 bases clipped from V and 2 bases from J, the junction kept 7 bases outside the gene matches. The germline gives CDR1 SGHDN, CDR2 FVKESK. As DNA, the CDR3 is TGTGCCAGCAGCAGAGGACAGGGGTTAGCCTACGAGCAGTACTTC. This codes for CASSRGQGLAYEQYF.

The J gene is TRBJ1-6, the V gene TRBV7-2; D remains unclear. Germline-derived CDR1 and CDR2 are SGHTA and FQGNSA. V dropped 1 base and J dropped 0 bases, with 10 bases sitting between them. The CDR3 is 17 residues long. The CDR3 DNA reads TGTGCCAGCAGCTTAGGTGGATTAAGCTCCTATAATTCACCCCTCCACTTT. This sequence encodes CASSLGGLSSYNSPLHF.

The chain employs TRBV1 and TRBJ2-5. TRBV1 constitutes a pseudogene. CDR3 length: 13 residues. The CDR3 reads CTSSQDKQETQYF. CDR3 DNA sequence: TGCACCAGCAGCCAAGATAAGCAAGAGACCCAGTACTTC.

The chain couples TRBV30 to TRBJ2-3; perhaps TRBD2 as D (5 bases). Germline CDR1 GTSNPN, CDR2 SVGIG (reference sequence). This CDR3 comprises 14 residues. The ends were cut back, 5 bases at V and 6 bases at J, with 18 bases in the middle. CDR3 bases: TGTGCCTGGGGAGGCGTACACCCCGGCGATACGCAGTATTTT. Protein product: CAWGGVHPGDTQYF.

This rearrangement joins TRBV9 to TRBJ2-7; D is tentatively TRBD1 or TRBD2 (5 bases each). With 0 bases removed from V and 0 bases from J, the gap between germline ends came to 10 bases. The CDR3 length is 15 residues. Germline CDR1 and CDR2: SGDLS and YYNGEE. Here the CDR3 DNA reads TGTGCCAGCAGCGTAGGGGGGATCACCTCCTACGAGCAGTACTTC. Its translation is CASSVGGITSYEQYF.